Listed below are T cell receptor beta chains from one sample, sequenced in a study of T cells after somatic rescue of genetic block. The data were produced by immunoSEQ multiplex PCR, yet TCRdb's version contains in-frame clones alone and is incomplete. The repertoire holds around 52,000 clones, with around 96% as singletons. Sequencing input: peripheral blood mononuclear cells (PBMCs). These receptors originate from a child less than two years old. Each CDR3 is given with its conserved first and last residue. D genes are given only for firm matches. Only part of the rows carry a size: once, few, many, or a class if the clone is expanded.

V gene: TRBV6-5
clone size: -
J gene: TRBJ2-2
D gene: -
CDR3 length: 16
CDR3 DNA: TGTGCCAGCAGTTACTCGGTCGACAGGAACACCGGGGAGCTGTTTTTT
CDR3 protein: CASSYSVDRNTGELFF

V gene: TRBV2
clone size: once
J gene: TRBJ2-1
D gene: -
CDR3 length: 11
CDR3 DNA: TGTGCCAGCAGTGACTACAATGAGCAGTTCTTC
CDR3 protein: CASSDYNEQFF

V gene: TRBV12-5
clone size: -
J gene: TRBJ2-7
D gene: TRBD1
CDR3 length: 16
CDR3 DNA: TGTGCTAGTGGTTTGGTTCTCCCCGGGACAGGGCGCGAGCAGTACTTC
CDR3 protein: CASGLVLPGTGREQYF

V gene: TRBV10-3
clone size: -
J gene: TRBJ1-2
D gene: -
CDR3 length: 12
CDR3 DNA: TGTGCCATCGGAGGGGCTGACTATGGCTACACCTTC
CDR3 protein: CAIGGADYGYTF

V gene: TRBV7-9
clone size: -
J gene: TRBJ1-4
D gene: TRBD1
CDR3 length: 17
CDR3 DNA: TGTGCCAGCAGCTCGATAGTAAGCCGGGACAGGGATGAAAAACTGTTTTTT
CDR3 protein: CASSSIVSRDRDEKLFF

V gene: TRBV27
clone size: -
J gene: TRBJ1-2
D gene: TRBD1
CDR3 length: 13
CDR3 DNA: TGTGCCAGCAGTTTGACAGGGGGCTATGGCTACACCTTC
CDR3 protein: CASSLTGGYGYTF

V gene: TRBV9
clone size: -
J gene: TRBJ2-2
D gene: TRBD2
CDR3 length: 18
CDR3 DNA: TGTGCCAGCAGCGCCTTTCCGACTAGCGGGACTATCACCGGGGAGCTGTTTTTT
CDR3 protein: CASSAFPTSGTITGELFF

V gene: TRBV6-5
clone size: -
J gene: TRBJ1-3
D gene: -
CDR3 length: 14
CDR3 DNA: TGTGCCTCCCGATTAAGGTTGAATAGGGACACCATATATTTT
CDR3 protein: CASRLRLNRDTIYF

V gene: TRBV2
clone size: -
J gene: TRBJ2-1
D gene: TRBD2
CDR3 length: 15
CDR3 DNA: TGTGCCAGCAGGACGTGGGCGGGAGCGAACAATGAGCAGTTCTTC
CDR3 protein: CASRTWAGANNEQFF

V gene: TRBV16
clone size: once
J gene: TRBJ2-5
D gene: TRBD2
CDR3 length: 15
CDR3 DNA: TGTGCCAGCAGCCGCATGGGAGGGGAACAAGAGACCCAGTACTTC
CDR3 protein: CASSRMGGEQETQYF

V gene: TRBV28
clone size: -
J gene: TRBJ1-3
D gene: -
CDR3 length: 14
CDR3 DNA: TGTGCCAGCAGTTTATACCCGTCTGGAAACACCATATATTTT
CDR3 protein: CASSLYPSGNTIYF

V gene: TRBV6-5
clone size: -
J gene: TRBJ2-1
D gene: TRBD1
CDR3 length: 15
CDR3 DNA: TGTGCCAGCAGTTACGGGGACAGCTCCCACAATGAGCAGTTCTTC
CDR3 protein: CASSYGDSSHNEQFF

V gene: TRBV6-4
clone size: -
J gene: TRBJ2-1
D gene: -
CDR3 length: 13
CDR3 DNA: TGTGCCAGCAGCGCCGGCCCCTACAATGAGCAGTTCTTC
CDR3 protein: CASSAGPYNEQFF

V gene: TRBV18
clone size: -
J gene: TRBJ1-2
D gene: -
CDR3 length: 14
CDR3 DNA: TGTGCCAGCTCACCTGCGGGGCAAGGCTATGGCTACACCTTC
CDR3 protein: CASSPAGQGYGYTF

V gene: TRBV27
clone size: -
J gene: TRBJ2-2
D gene: TRBD2
CDR3 length: 15
CDR3 DNA: TGTGCCAGCACGGGGGGGGGCGCAGTCACCGGGGAGCTGTTTTTT
CDR3 protein: CASTGGGAVTGELFF

V gene: TRBV4-1
clone size: -
J gene: TRBJ2-7
D gene: TRBD2
CDR3 length: 15
CDR3 DNA: TGCGCCAGCAGCCAAGAAAACGGGAGGGGGTACGAGCAGTACTTC
CDR3 protein: CASSQENGRGYEQYF

V gene: TRBV5-6
clone size: -
J gene: TRBJ2-7
D gene: -
CDR3 length: 15
CDR3 DNA: TGTGCCAGCAGCCCACGGCAGGGTTTCTCCTACGAGCAGTACTTC
CDR3 protein: CASSPRQGFSYEQYF

V gene: TRBV19
clone size: -
J gene: TRBJ1-5
D gene: -
CDR3 length: 14
CDR3 DNA: TGTGCCAGTAGTATTACGCGTAGCAATCAGCCCCAGCATTTT
CDR3 protein: CASSITRSNQPQHF

V gene: TRBV11-2
clone size: -
J gene: TRBJ2-5
D gene: -
CDR3 length: 12
CDR3 DNA: TGTGCCTCCCGGGGGCAGGAAGAGACCCAGTACTTC
CDR3 protein: CASRGQEETQYF

V gene: TRBV7-2
clone size: -
J gene: TRBJ2-5
D gene: -
CDR3 length: 13
CDR3 DNA: TGTGCCAGCAGCCACGGACAGCAAGAGACCCAGTACTTC
CDR3 protein: CASSHGQQETQYF

V gene: TRBV5-1
clone size: few
J gene: TRBJ2-1
D gene: -
CDR3 length: 14
CDR3 DNA: TGCGCCAGCAGCTTGACTAGCTCCTACAATGAGCAGTTCTTC
CDR3 protein: CASSLTSSYNEQFF

V gene: TRBV4-2
clone size: -
J gene: TRBJ1-1
D gene: TRBD1
CDR3 length: 14
CDR3 DNA: TGTGCCAGCAGCCAGGACAGGGGGGACACTGAAGCTTTCTTT
CDR3 protein: CASSQDRGDTEAFF

V gene: TRBV6-1
clone size: -
J gene: TRBJ1-1
D gene: -
CDR3 length: 14
CDR3 DNA: TGTGCCAGCAGTGATAAAGGTATGAACACTGAAGCTTTCTTT
CDR3 protein: CASSDKGMNTEAFF

V gene: TRBV6-5
clone size: -
J gene: TRBJ2-7
D gene: -
CDR3 length: 11
CDR3 DNA: TGTGCCAGCAGTTACGGGTGGGAGCAGTACTTC
CDR3 protein: CASSYGWEQYF

V gene: TRBV9
clone size: -
J gene: TRBJ2-6
D gene: -
CDR3 length: 15
CDR3 DNA: TGTGCCAGCAGCGTAGGAATCTCTGGGGCCAACGTCCTGACTTTC
CDR3 protein: CASSVGISGANVLTF

V gene: TRBV9
clone size: -
J gene: TRBJ1-2
D gene: -
CDR3 length: 14
CDR3 DNA: TGTGCCAGCAGCGTAGAGCCCGGGGGCGGCGGCTACACCTTC
CDR3 protein: CASSVEPGGGGYTF

V gene: TRBV13
clone size: -
J gene: TRBJ2-3
D gene: TRBD2
CDR3 length: 16
CDR3 DNA: TGTGCCAGCAGCTTGGGCCTAGCGGGAGGGCGAAATATGCAGTATTTT
CDR3 protein: CASSLGLAGGRNMQYF

V gene: TRBV7-9
clone size: -
J gene: TRBJ2-1
D gene: TRBD2
CDR3 length: 15
CDR3 DNA: TGTGCCAGCAGCGAACTAGCGGGAGGGCCCCATGAGCAGTTCTTC
CDR3 protein: CASSELAGGPHEQFF

V gene: TRBV4-2
clone size: -
J gene: TRBJ2-1
D gene: TRBD2
CDR3 length: 19
CDR3 DNA: TGTGCCAGCAGCCAAGTCCCACTGTCTAGCGGGAGTATCGGCAATGAGCAGTTCTTC
CDR3 protein: CASSQVPLSSGSIGNEQFF

V gene: TRBV19
clone size: -
J gene: TRBJ2-7
D gene: -
CDR3 length: 15
CDR3 DNA: TGTGCCAGTACAATGCGGCGGGACCCCTCCTACGAGCAGTACTTC
CDR3 protein: CASTMRRDPSYEQYF

V gene: TRBV10-2
clone size: -
J gene: TRBJ1-2
D gene: -
CDR3 length: 16
CDR3 DNA: TGCGCCAGCAGTGACTTCGGGACCTCAGGCAACTATGGCTACACCTTC
CDR3 protein: CASSDFGTSGNYGYTF

V gene: TRBV10-3
clone size: -
J gene: TRBJ2-2
D gene: -
CDR3 length: 15
CDR3 DNA: TGTGCCATCAGTGAGATCCAGGAAAACACCGGGGAGCTGTTTTTT
CDR3 protein: CAISEIQENTGELFF

V gene: TRBV28
clone size: -
J gene: TRBJ1-1
D gene: -
CDR3 length: 15
CDR3 DNA: TGTGCCACTACGGTCCGGGCCTACATGAACACTGAAGCTTTCTTT
CDR3 protein: CATTVRAYMNTEAFF

V gene: TRBV10-2
clone size: -
J gene: TRBJ2-7
D gene: TRBD1
CDR3 length: 12
CDR3 DNA: TGCGCCAGCGGACAGGTCTCCTACGAGCAGTACTTC
CDR3 protein: CASGQVSYEQYF

V gene: TRBV2
clone size: -
J gene: TRBJ2-5
D gene: -
CDR3 length: 14
CDR3 DNA: TGTGCCAGCAGTGTACGATTAAACCAAGAGACCCAGTACTTC
CDR3 protein: CASSVRLNQETQYF

V gene: TRBV5-4
clone size: -
J gene: TRBJ1-2
D gene: -
CDR3 length: 12
CDR3 DNA: TGTGCCAGCAGTCGGGAACTCTATGGCTACACCTTC
CDR3 protein: CASSRELYGYTF

V gene: TRBV4-3
clone size: -
J gene: TRBJ2-1
D gene: -
CDR3 length: 13
CDR3 DNA: TGCGCCAGCAGCATTTTACGGGGGAATGAGCAGTTCTTC
CDR3 protein: CASSILRGNEQFF

V gene: TRBV7-2
clone size: -
J gene: TRBJ2-7
D gene: -
CDR3 length: 13
CDR3 DNA: TGTGCCAGCAGCTTGGAAAGCGCCTACGAGCAGTACTTC
CDR3 protein: CASSLESAYEQYF

V gene: TRBV21-1
clone size: -
J gene: TRBJ1-2
D gene: -
CDR3 length: 10
CDR3 DNA: TGTGCCAGCAGCAAAGAGACAGAGGGCTTC
CDR3 protein: CASSKETEGF

V gene: TRBV21-1
clone size: once
J gene: TRBJ2-5
D gene: -
CDR3 length: 16
CDR3 DNA: TGTGCCAGCAACTACGGACTAGCGGGAGGTAGAGAGACCCAGTACTTC
CDR3 protein: CASNYGLAGGRETQYF

V gene: TRBV5-1
clone size: -
J gene: TRBJ2-7
D gene: TRBD1
CDR3 length: 13
CDR3 DNA: TGCGCCAGCCGACCGGGACAGGGGTGGGAGCAGTACTTC
CDR3 protein: CASRPGQGWEQYF

V gene: TRBV5-1
clone size: -
J gene: TRBJ1-1
D gene: TRBD1
CDR3 length: 14
CDR3 DNA: TGCGCCAGCAGCTTGACAGGGGGCGCGACTGAAGCTTTCTTT
CDR3 protein: CASSLTGGATEAFF

V gene: TRBV19
clone size: -
J gene: TRBJ2-2
D gene: TRBD2
CDR3 length: 15
CDR3 DNA: TGTGCCAGTAGTATCGGACTAGCGGGAGCCGGGGAGCTGTTTTTT
CDR3 protein: CASSIGLAGAGELFF

V gene: TRBV13
clone size: -
J gene: TRBJ1-2
D gene: -
CDR3 length: 13
CDR3 DNA: TGTGCCAGCAGCCAAATCGTGAGAGGGGGCTACACCTTC
CDR3 protein: CASSQIVRGGYTF

V gene: TRBV5-1
clone size: -
J gene: TRBJ2-1
D gene: TRBD2
CDR3 length: 12
CDR3 DNA: TGCGCCAGCAGCCTAGCGGGAGATGAGCAGTTCTTC
CDR3 protein: CASSLAGDEQFF

V gene: TRBV10-1
clone size: -
J gene: TRBJ2-1
D gene: -
CDR3 length: 14
CDR3 DNA: TGCGCCAGCAGTGAAGCTCCAGGGTCAAATGAGCAGTTCTTC
CDR3 protein: CASSEAPGSNEQFF

V gene: TRBV4-1
clone size: -
J gene: TRBJ1-1
D gene: TRBD1
CDR3 length: 17
CDR3 DNA: TGCGCCAGCAGCCAAGCCACAGGGGGCTTTTTGAACACTGAAGCTTTCTTT
CDR3 protein: CASSQATGGFLNTEAFF

V gene: TRBV4-2
clone size: once
J gene: TRBJ1-1
D gene: TRBD1
CDR3 length: 13
CDR3 DNA: TGTGCCAGCAGGATAACAGGGGGCACTGAAGCTTTCTTT
CDR3 protein: CASRITGGTEAFF

V gene: TRBV27
clone size: -
J gene: TRBJ2-2
D gene: TRBD1
CDR3 length: 14
CDR3 DNA: TGTGCCAGCAGAAGACAGGGGGCCACCGGGGAGCTGTTTTTT
CDR3 protein: CASRRQGATGELFF

V gene: TRBV7-9
clone size: -
J gene: TRBJ2-1
D gene: -
CDR3 length: 14
CDR3 DNA: TGTGCCAGCAGCTCTGGGCAATCCTACAATGAGCAGTTCTTC
CDR3 protein: CASSSGQSYNEQFF

V gene: TRBV7-2
clone size: once
J gene: TRBJ2-3
D gene: -
CDR3 length: 15
CDR3 DNA: TGTGCCAGCAGCTTAGGGCACAGGCCCTCAGATACGCAGTATTTT
CDR3 protein: CASSLGHRPSDTQYF

V gene: TRBV5-4
clone size: -
J gene: TRBJ2-3
D gene: TRBD1
CDR3 length: 15
CDR3 DNA: TGTGCCAGCAGCTTGTCGGGCAGGGGGCCAGATACGCAGTATTTT
CDR3 protein: CASSLSGRGPDTQYF

V gene: TRBV2
clone size: -
J gene: TRBJ2-7
D gene: TRBD2
CDR3 length: 14
CDR3 DNA: TGTGCCAGCACCCTCAGACTAGCGCGAAACGAGCAGTACTTC
CDR3 protein: CASTLRLARNEQYF

V gene: TRBV19
clone size: -
J gene: TRBJ2-1
D gene: -
CDR3 length: 15
CDR3 DNA: TGTGCCAGTGGAGGGGTCGGTAGCTCCTACAATGAGCAGTTCTTC
CDR3 protein: CASGGVGSSYNEQFF

V gene: TRBV6-1
clone size: -
J gene: TRBJ2-2
D gene: TRBD2
CDR3 length: 16
CDR3 DNA: TGTGCCAGCAGTCAAGAGGGGACTAGCGGGACGTGGGAGCTGTTTTTT
CDR3 protein: CASSQEGTSGTWELFF